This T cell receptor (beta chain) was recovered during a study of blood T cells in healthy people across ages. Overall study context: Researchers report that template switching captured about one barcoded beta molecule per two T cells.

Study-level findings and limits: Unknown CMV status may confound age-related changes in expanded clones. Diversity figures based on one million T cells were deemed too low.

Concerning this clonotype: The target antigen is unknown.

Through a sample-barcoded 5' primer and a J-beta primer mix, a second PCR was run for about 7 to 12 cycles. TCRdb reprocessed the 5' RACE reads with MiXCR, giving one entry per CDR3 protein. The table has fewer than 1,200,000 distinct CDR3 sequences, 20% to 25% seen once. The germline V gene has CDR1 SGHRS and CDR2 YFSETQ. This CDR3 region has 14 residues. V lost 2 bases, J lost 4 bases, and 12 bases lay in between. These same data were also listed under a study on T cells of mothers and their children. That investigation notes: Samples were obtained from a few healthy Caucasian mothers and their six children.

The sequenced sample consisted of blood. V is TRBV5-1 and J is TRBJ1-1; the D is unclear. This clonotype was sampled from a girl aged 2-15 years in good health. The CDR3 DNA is TGCGCCAGCAGCTTTGAAGAGAAAGTCACTGAAGCTTTCTTT. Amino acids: CASSFEEKVTEAFF.